One TCR beta chain is described in this entry. The target antigen is unknown. Sequencing was performed with immunoSEQ multiplex PCR; in TCRdb, only in-frame clones are kept and a portion is missing. Among about 97,000 clones listed, 90% were seen once. Germline V lookup: CDR1 SGHTA, CDR2 FQGTGA. This CDR3 contains 13 residues. Deletions cut 4 bases from V and 4 bases from J, with 10 bases between. These data come from a study of T cell responses to AZD1222 COVID-19 vaccine. The study's findings and limits: Only a handful of AZD1222 recipients, several in all, had baseline seropositivity.

The chain links TRBV7-3 to TRBJ1-2, with a weak D call TRBD1 (5 bases). Sample: peripheral blood, taken on day 0 of AZD1222 vaccination. This receptor was obtained from an adult in good health. CDR3 protein: CASSSQGVYGYTF. Written as DNA, the CDR3 is TGTGCCAGCAGCTCTCAGGGAGTCTATGGCTACACCTTC.